This T cell receptor (beta chain) appears in the sequencing data of a study of T cells after yellow fever vaccination. Study results and limitations: A minor fraction of clonotypes spanned both CD4 and CD8 compartments.

TCRdb redid the calling of the 5' RACE reads with MiXCR, one entry per CDR3 protein. Of some 400,000 distinct CDR3 sequences detected, roughly 6.2% appear once; the ten largest clones hold approximately 16%. The CDR3 contains 14 residues. V dropped 6 bases and J dropped 9; count of bases not matched to a gene: 10. This clonotype was picked up many times. Its target is not known. The sequence derives from a man in his thirties or forties who received the YFV17D yellow fever vaccine. This chain links TRBV12-3 or TRBV12-4 with TRBJ2-7; 11 nucleotides line up with TRBD1. This sample comprised PBMCs, obtained 5 days after the yellow fever booster vaccination. Written as DNA, the CDR3 is TGTGCCAGCAGACGGACAGGGGGCGCTGAAAGGCAGTACTTC. This encodes CASRRTGGAERQYF.